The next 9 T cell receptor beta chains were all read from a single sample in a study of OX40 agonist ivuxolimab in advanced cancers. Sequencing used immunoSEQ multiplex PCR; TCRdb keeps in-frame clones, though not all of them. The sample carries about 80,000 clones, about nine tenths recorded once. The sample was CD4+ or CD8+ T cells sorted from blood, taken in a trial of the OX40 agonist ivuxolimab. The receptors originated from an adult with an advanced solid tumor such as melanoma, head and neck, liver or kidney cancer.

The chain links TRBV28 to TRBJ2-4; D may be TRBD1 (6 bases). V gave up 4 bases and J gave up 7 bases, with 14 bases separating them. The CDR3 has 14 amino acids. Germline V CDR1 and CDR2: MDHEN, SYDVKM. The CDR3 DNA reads TGTGCCAGCAGTTCTCAGGGGAATAGGAACATTCAGTACTTC. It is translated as CASSSQGNRNIQYF.

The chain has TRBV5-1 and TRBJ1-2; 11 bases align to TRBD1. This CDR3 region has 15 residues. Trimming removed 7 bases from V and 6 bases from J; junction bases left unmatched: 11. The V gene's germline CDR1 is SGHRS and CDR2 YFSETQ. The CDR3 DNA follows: TGCGCCAGCGGGATCCGGACAGGGGGCGAAGATGGCTACACCTTC. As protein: CASGIRTGGEDGYTF.

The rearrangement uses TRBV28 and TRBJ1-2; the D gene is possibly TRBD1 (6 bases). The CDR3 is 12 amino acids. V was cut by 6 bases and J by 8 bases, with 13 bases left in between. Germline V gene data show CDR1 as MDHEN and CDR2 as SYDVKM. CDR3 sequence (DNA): TGTGCCAGCAGGATCAACAGGGCCGGCTACACCTTC. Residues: CASRINRAGYTF.

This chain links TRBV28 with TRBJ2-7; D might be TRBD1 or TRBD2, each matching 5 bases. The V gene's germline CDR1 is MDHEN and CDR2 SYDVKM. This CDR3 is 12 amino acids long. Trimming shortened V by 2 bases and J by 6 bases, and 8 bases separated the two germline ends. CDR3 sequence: CASSLAGTEQYF. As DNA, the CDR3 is TGTGCCAGCAGTTTAGCAGGGACCGAGCAGTACTTC.

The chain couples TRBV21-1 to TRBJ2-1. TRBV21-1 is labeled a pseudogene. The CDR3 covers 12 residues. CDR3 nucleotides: TGTGCCAGCAGCGCCAGCCTAAATGAGCAGTTCTTC. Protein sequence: CASSASLNEQFF.

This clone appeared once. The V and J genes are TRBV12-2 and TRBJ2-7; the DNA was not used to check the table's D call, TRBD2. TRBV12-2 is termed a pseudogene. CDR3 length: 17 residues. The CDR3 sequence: CASRLKRVWRESYEQYF. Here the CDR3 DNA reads TGTGCAAGTCGCTTAAAGAGGGTGTGGCGGGAGTCTTACGAGCAGTACTTC.

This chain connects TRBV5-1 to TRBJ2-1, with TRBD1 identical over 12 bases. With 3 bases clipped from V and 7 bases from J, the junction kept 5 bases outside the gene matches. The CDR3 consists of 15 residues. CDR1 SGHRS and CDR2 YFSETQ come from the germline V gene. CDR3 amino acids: CASSWGQGARNEQFF. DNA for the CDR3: TGCGCCAGCAGCTGGGGACAGGGGGCGCGGAATGAGCAGTTCTTC.

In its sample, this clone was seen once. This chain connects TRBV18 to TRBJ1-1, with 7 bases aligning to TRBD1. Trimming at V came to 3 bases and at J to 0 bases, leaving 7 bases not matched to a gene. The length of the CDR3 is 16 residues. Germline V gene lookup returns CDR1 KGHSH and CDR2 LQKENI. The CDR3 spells CASSPGTGVVNTEAFF. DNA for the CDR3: TGTGCCAGCTCACCTGGAACAGGGGTCGTGAACACTGAAGCTTTCTTT.

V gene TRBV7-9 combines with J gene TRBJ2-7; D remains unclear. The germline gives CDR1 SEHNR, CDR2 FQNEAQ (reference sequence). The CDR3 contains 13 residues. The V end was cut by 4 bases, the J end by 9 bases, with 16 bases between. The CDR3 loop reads CASSYRADERQYF. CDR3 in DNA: TGTGCCAGCAGCTACCGGGCCGACGAGAGGCAGTACTTC.